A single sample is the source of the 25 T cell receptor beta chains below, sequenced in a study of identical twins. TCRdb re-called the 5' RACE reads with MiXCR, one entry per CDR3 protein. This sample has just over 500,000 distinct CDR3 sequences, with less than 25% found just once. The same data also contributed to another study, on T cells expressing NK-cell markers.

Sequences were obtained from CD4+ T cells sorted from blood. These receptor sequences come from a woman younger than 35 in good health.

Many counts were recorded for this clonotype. This chain's CDR3 is CASILSGRDYNEQFF. The CDR3 DNA sequence: TGTGCCAGCATTCTTAGCGGGAGAGATTACAATGAGCAGTTCTTC. The V gene is TRBV12-3 or TRBV12-4, the J gene TRBJ2-1; 9 bases are a match to TRBD2. This CDR3 comprises 15 residues. Losses at the gene ends were 7 bases for V and 4 bases for J; bases not matched to a gene: 8.

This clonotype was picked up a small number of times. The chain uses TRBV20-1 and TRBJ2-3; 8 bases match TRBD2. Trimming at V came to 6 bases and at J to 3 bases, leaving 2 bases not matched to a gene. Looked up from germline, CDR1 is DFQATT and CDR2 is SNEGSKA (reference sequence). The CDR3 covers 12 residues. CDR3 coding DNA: TGCAGTGCGGGACTAGGTACAGATACGCAGTATTTT. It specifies CSAGLGTDTQYF.

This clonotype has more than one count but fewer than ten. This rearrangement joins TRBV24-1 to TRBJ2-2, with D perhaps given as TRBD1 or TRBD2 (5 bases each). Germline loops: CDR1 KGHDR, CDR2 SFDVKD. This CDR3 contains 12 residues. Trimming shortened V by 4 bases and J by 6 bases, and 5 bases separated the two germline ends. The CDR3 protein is CATSEGPGELFF. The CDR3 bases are TGTGCCACCAGTGAGGGACCCGGGGAGCTGTTTTTT.

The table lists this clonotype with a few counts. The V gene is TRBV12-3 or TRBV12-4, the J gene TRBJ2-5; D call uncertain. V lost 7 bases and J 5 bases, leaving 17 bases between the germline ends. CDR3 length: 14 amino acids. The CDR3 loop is CASTRTQVGETQYF. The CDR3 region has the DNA TGTGCCAGCACCAGGACCCAGGTGGGGGAGACCCAGTACTTC.

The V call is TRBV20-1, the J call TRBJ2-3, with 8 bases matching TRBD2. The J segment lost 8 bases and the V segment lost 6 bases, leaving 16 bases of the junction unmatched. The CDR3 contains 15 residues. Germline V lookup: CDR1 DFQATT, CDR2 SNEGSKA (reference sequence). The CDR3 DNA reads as TGCAGTGCCCTCTCGGGAGGGCTCAGTCTTGGTACGCAGTATTTT. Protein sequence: CSALSGGLSLGTQYF.

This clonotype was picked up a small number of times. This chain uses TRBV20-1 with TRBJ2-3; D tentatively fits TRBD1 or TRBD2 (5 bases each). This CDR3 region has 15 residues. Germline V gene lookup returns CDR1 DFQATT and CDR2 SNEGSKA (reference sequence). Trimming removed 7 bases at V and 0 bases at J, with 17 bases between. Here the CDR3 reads CSDIDGTSSTDTQYF. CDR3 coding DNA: TGCAGTGATATAGACGGGACCTCTAGCACAGATACGCAGTATTTT.

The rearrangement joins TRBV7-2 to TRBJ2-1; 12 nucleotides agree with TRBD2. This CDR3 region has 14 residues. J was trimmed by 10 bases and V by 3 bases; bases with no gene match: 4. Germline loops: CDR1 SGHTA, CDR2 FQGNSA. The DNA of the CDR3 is TGTGCCAGCAGCTTCAGGCTAGCGGGAGGGGAGCAGTTCTTC. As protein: CASSFRLAGGEQFF. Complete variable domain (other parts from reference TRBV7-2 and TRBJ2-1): GAGVSQSPSNKVTEKGKDVELRCDPISGHTALYWYRQSLGQGLEFLIYFQGNSAPDKSGLPSDRFSAERTGGSVSTLTIQRTQQEDSAVYLCASSFRLAGGEQFFGPGTRLTVL.

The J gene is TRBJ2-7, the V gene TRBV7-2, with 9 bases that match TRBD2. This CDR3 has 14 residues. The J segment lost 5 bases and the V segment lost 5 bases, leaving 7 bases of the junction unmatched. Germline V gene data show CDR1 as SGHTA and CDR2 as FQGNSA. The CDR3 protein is CASSRGLATNEQYF. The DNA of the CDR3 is TGTGCCAGCAGCCGGGGACTAGCAACAAACGAGCAGTACTTC.

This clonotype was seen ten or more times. CDR3 bases: TGTGCCAGCAGCTTATACAGGAACACTGAAGCTTTCTTT. It yields the protein CASSLYRNTEAFF. The chain combines TRBV7-2 with TRBJ1-1; D gene uncertain. With 2 bases removed from V and 1 base from J, the gap between germline ends came to 5 bases. Germline CDR1 is SGHTA and CDR2 is FQGNSA. The CDR3 has 13 amino acids.

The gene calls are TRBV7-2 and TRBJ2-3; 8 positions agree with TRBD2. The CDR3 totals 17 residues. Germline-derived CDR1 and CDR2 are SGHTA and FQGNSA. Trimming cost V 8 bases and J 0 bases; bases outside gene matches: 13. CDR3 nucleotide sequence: TGTGCCAGCTGCCGCTATCCTAGCGGGCTAAGCACAGATACGCAGTATTTT. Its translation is CASCRYPSGLSTDTQYF. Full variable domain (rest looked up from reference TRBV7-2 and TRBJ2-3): GAGVSQSPSNKVTEKGKDVELRCDPISGHTALYWYRQSLGQGLEFLIYFQGNSAPDKSGLPSDRFSAERTGGSVSTLTIQRTQQEDSAVYLCASCRYPSGLSTDTQYFGPGTRLTVL.

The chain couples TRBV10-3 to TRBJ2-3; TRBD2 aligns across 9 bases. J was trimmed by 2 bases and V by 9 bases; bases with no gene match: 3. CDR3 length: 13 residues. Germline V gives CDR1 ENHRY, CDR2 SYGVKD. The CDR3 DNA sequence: TGTGCCATTTCTAGCGGGGACACAGATACGCAGTATTTT. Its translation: CAISSGDTDTQYF.

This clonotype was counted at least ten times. CDR3 sequence reads: CASSLERAYEQYF. The CDR3 region has the DNA TGTGCCAGCAGTTTAGAGAGAGCCTACGAGCAGTACTTC. The rearrangement uses TRBV12-3 or TRBV12-4 and TRBJ2-7, with no clear D. The CDR3 has 13 amino acids. The V and J ends lost 1 base and 2 bases respectively, with 6 bases between them.

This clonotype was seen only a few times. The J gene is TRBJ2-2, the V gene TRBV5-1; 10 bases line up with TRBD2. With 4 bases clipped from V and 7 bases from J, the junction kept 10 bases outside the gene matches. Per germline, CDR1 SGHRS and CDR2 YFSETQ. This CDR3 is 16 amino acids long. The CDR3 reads CASSQLAGVFIGELFF. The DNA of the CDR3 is TGCGCCAGCAGCCAGCTAGCGGGAGTTTTCATCGGGGAGCTGTTTTTT.

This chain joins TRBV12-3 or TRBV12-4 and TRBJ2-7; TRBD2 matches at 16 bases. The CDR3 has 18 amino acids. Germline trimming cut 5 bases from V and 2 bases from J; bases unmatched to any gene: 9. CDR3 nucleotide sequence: TGTGCCAGCAGTCTTCCCGGGACTAGCGGGAGGGGAGCCTACGAGCAGTACTTC. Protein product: CASSLPGTSGRGAYEQYF.

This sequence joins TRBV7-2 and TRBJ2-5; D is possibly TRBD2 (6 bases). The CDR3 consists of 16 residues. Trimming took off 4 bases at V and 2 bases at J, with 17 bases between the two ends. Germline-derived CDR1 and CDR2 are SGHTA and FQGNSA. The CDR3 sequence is CASSWGFGAGQETQYF. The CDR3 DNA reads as TGTGCCAGCAGCTGGGGGTTTGGGGCGGGACAAGAGACCCAGTACTTC.

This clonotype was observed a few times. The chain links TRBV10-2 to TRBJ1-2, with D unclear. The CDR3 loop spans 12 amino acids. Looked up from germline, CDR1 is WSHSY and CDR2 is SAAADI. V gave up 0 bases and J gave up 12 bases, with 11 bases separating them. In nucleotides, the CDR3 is TGCGCCAGCAGTGAGTCGGGTACCAGGAACACCTTC. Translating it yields CASSESGTRNTF.

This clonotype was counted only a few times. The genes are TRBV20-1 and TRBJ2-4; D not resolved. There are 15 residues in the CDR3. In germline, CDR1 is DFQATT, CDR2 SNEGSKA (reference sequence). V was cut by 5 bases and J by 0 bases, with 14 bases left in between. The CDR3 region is CSAGPEYLAKNIQYF. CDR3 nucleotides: TGCAGTGCTGGGCCTGAATACTTAGCCAAAAACATTCAGTACTTC.

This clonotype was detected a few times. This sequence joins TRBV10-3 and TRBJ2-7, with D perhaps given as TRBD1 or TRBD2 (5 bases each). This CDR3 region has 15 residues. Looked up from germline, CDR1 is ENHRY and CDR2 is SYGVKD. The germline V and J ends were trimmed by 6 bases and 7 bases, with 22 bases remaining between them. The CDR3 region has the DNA TGTGCCATCAGGGGCAGGGAAACCCTTCGGGGTGAGCAGTACTTC. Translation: CAIRGRETLRGEQYF.

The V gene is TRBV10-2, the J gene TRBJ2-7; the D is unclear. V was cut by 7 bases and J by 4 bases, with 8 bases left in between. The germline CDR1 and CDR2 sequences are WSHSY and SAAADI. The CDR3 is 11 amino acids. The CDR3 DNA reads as TGCGCCAGCACATTCGGTTACGAGCAGTACTTC. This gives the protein CASTFGYEQYF.

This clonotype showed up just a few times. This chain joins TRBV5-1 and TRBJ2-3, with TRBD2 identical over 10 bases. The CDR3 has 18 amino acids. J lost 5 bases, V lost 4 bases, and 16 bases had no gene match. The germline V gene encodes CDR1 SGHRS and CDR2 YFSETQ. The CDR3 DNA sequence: TGCGCCAGCAGCCTTCGGACTAGCGGCTCAACGGCGCAAGATACGCAGTATTTT. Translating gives CASSLRTSGSTAQDTQYF.

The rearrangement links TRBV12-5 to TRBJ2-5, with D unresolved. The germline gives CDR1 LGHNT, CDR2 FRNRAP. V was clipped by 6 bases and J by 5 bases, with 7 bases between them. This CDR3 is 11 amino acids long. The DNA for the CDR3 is TGTGCTAGTGGAAGCTGGGAGACCCAGTACTTC. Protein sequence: CASGSWETQYF.

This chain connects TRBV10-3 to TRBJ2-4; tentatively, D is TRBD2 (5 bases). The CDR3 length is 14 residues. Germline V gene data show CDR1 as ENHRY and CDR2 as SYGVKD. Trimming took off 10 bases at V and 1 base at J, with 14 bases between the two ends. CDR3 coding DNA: TGTGCCACCAGGACCGGCGGGGCCAAAAACATTCAGTACTTC. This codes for CATRTGGAKNIQYF.

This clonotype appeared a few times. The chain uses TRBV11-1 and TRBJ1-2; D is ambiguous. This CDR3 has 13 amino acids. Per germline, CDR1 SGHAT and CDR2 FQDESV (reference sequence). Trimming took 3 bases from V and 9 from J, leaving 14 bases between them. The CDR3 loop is CASSLSGSLSYTF. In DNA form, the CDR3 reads TGTGCCAGCAGCTTGAGTGGGAGTCTCAGCTACACCTTC.

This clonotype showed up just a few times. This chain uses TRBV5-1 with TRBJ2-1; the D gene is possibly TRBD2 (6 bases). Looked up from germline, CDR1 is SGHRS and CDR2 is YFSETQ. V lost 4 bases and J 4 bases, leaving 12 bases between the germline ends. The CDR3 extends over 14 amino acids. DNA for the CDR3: TGCGCCAGCAGCATCGGGGGTGGGTACAATGAGCAGTTCTTC. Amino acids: CASSIGGGYNEQFF.

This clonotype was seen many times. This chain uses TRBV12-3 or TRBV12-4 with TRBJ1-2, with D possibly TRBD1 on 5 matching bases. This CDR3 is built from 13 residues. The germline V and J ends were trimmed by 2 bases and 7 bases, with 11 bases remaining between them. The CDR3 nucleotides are TGTGCCAGCAGTTTACAGGGATACGGTGGCTACACCTTC. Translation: CASSLQGYGGYTF.